This entry lists 6 T cell receptor beta chains sequenced from one sample in a study of T cell repertoires in cytomegalovirus infection (dated by TCRdb to about 2019). Instrument used: Illumina HiSeq 1500. The public reads were quality trimmed at Q25 with fastp and then assembled into clones with MiXCR by TCRdb, keeping productive beta chains. Each CDR3 protein appears once, grouped with its most common genes and DNA. The sample table records 680,000 or so distinct CDR3 sequences; under 40% of these occur just once. Together, the top ten hold about 2.8% of the sample. Sequenced material: PBMCs. The source is a human donor in good health (CMV status not recorded). Some clones in this sample may be carry-over from other donors' samples.

The chain carries TRBV6-8 and TRBJ1-1, with TRBD1 as a possible D gene (5 bases). CDR3 size: 12 residues. CDR1 and CDR2 from the germline V gene are MNHGY and SAAAGT. V shed 6 bases and J shed 8 bases, with 13 bases lying between them. The CDR3 region has the DNA TGTGCCAGCAGGGGGGTAGGACAAGAAGCTTTCTTT. Translation: CASRGVGQEAFF.

The chain uses TRBV5-1 and TRBJ2-7; D is undetermined. There are 13 residues in the CDR3. Trimming left V 2 bases short and J 6 bases short, with 12 bases between. Germline V CDR1 and CDR2: SGHRS, YFSETQ. As DNA, the CDR3 is TGCGCCAGCAGCTTCGGTGCCCCTGGCGAGCAGTACTTC. It codes for CASSFGAPGEQYF.

This clonotype was found a few times. The V gene is TRBV7-9, the J gene TRBJ1-2, with D maybe TRBD1 (6 bases). Deletions cut 4 bases from V and 2 bases from J, with 11 bases between. Germline V gives CDR1 SEHNR, CDR2 FQNEAQ (reference sequence). The CDR3 is 14 residues long. The CDR3, as DNA: TGTGCCAGCAGCTCGCCCGACAGGAACTATGGCTACACCTTC. Translating it yields CASSSPDRNYGYTF. The full variable domain, rest sourced from reference TRBV7-9 and TRBJ1-2, is DTGVSQNPRHKITKRGQNVTFRCDPISEHNRLYWYRQTLGQGPEFLTYFQNEAQLEKSRLLSDRFSAERPKGSFSTLEIQRTEQGDSAMYLCASSSPDRNYGYTFGSGTRLTVV.

This clonotype occurred a few times. The chain is built from TRBV5-1 and TRBJ2-1; 10 positions match TRBD2. This CDR3 has 18 amino acids. With 4 bases clipped from V and 4 bases from J, the junction kept 14 bases outside the gene matches. Germline CDR1 and CDR2: SGHRS and YFSETQ. The DNA for the CDR3 is TGCGCCAGCAGCCCCGGAAGGGTACTAGCGGGATTTTACAATGAGCAGTTCTTC. Residues: CASSPGRVLAGFYNEQFF.

This clonotype was recorded a few times. The V gene is TRBV6-2 or TRBV6-3, the J gene TRBJ2-3, with D possibly being TRBD1 (6 bases). This CDR3 is 18 amino acids long. Trimming shortened V by 3 bases and J by 0 bases, and 19 bases separated the two germline ends. Germline CDR1 MNHEY, CDR2 SVGEGT. CDR3 region: CASSYPLGGQTSTDTQYF. In DNA, the CDR3 is TGTGCCAGCAGTTATCCCCTGGGCGGACAGACTAGCACAGATACGCAGTATTTT.

This clonotype occurred a few times. The V call is TRBV2, the J call TRBJ2-2; D call uncertain. V gave up 7 bases and J gave up 6 bases, with 6 bases separating them. Germline values: CDR1 SNHLY, CDR2 FYNNEI. The CDR3 runs to 11 residues. CDR3 amino acids: CASTSSGELFF. CDR3 nucleotides: TGTGCCAGCACTAGTTCCGGGGAGCTGTTTTTT.